These 13 T cell receptor beta chains were sequenced from one sample in a study of blood T cell repertoires in COVID-19. Clones were read by immunoSEQ multiplex PCR, and TCRdb kept only the in-frame ones, dropping some. The data hold some 260,000 clones, with 85% to 90% observed a single time. Input material: PBMCs or T cells enriched from blood (not recorded which). The receptors were sampled from a man aged 40-55 years who had recovered from COVID-19.

This chain connects TRBV19 to TRBJ2-7; TRBD2 agrees at 7 bases. The CDR3 runs 15 residues. Trimming removed 4 bases from V and 2 bases from J; junction bases left unmatched: 8. Germline V gene data show CDR1 as LNHDA and CDR2 as SQIVND (reference sequence). CDR3 nucleotide sequence: TGTGCCAGTAGTAATCCTAGCGGTTTAGCCTACGAGCAGTACTTC. It is translated as CASSNPSGLAYEQYF.

The CDR3 DNA reads as TGTGCCAGCAGAGACTTACAGGCCTCCTACGAGCAGTACTTC. Protein product: CASRDLQASYEQYF. The chain uses TRBV6-5 and TRBJ2-7; D is perhaps TRBD1 (5 bases). Germline CDR1 is MNHEY and CDR2 is SVGAGI. Trimming took 6 bases from V and 0 from J, leaving 12 bases between them. The CDR3 contains 14 residues.

The CDR3 sequence: CASFGGATEKLFF. CDR3 bases: TGTGCCAGTTTCGGAGGGGCTACTGAAAAACTGTTTTTT. This chain links TRBV28 with TRBJ1-4; TRBD1 might be the D (5 bases). V was shortened by 9 bases and J by 7 bases, with 15 bases between the two germline ends. Germline lookup yields CDR1 MDHEN and CDR2 SYDVKM. This CDR3 region has 13 residues.

This chain joins TRBV28 and TRBJ1-1; 7 bases match TRBD1. Germline lookup yields CDR1 MDHEN and CDR2 SYDVKM. With V trimmed by 2 bases and J by 2 bases, 5 bases remained unmatched. The CDR3 length is 15 residues. CDR3 sequence reads: CASSLGGQRNTEAFF. The CDR3 coding sequence is TGTGCCAGCAGTTTAGGGGGACAGCGTAACACTGAAGCTTTCTTT.

V gene TRBV7-2 combines with J gene TRBJ2-5; the D gene is possibly TRBD2 (5 bases). Germline V gene lookup returns CDR1 SGHTA and CDR2 FQGNSA. The V gene lost 7 bases and the J gene lost 2 bases, with 14 bases spanning the gap. There are 14 residues in the CDR3. CDR3 region: CASKNQTTQETQYF. The CDR3 bases are TGTGCCAGCAAAAATCAGACTACACAAGAGACCCAGTACTTC.

The chain uses TRBV19 and TRBJ1-1; tentative D call: TRBD1 (5 bases). Per germline, CDR1 LNHDA and CDR2 SQIVND (reference sequence). This CDR3 contains 16 residues. V lost 4 bases to trimming and J lost 1 base, with 16 bases between them. CDR3 loop: CASSRGGRGRNTEAFF. The CDR3 coding sequence is TGTGCCAGTAGTAGGGGGGGACGAGGGAGGAACACTGAAGCTTTCTTT.

This chain's CDR3 is CASSLEREVGCEQFF. The CDR3, as DNA: TGTGCCAGCAGCTTAGAGCGGGAGGTTGGGTGTGAGCAGTTCTTC. V gene TRBV11-3 combines with J gene TRBJ2-1; the match to TRBD2 covers 8 bases. Per germline, CDR1 SGHNT and CDR2 YENEEA. The V gene end was trimmed by 0 bases and the J gene end by 9 bases; junction bases not matched to a gene: 7. The CDR3 covers 15 residues.

This clone was found once. V and J are TRBV3-1 (or the pseudogene TRBV3-2) and TRBJ1-1, with TRBD1 identical over 7 bases. Trimming cost V 2 bases and J 5 bases; bases outside gene matches: 5. CDR1 LGHDT and CDR2 YNNKEL come from the germline V gene (reference sequence). This CDR3 spans 14 amino acids. This chain's CDR3 is CASSQPTGITEAFF. CDR3 bases: TGTGCCAGCAGCCAACCGACAGGGATAACTGAAGCTTTCTTT.

In its sample, this clone was seen once. The chain combines TRBV5-1 with TRBJ2-7, with D perhaps TRBD1 (6 bases). V lost 1 base and J 2 bases, leaving 10 bases between the germline ends. Looked up from germline, CDR1 is SGHRS and CDR2 is YFSETQ. The length of the CDR3 is 14 residues. Here the CDR3 DNA reads TGCGCCAGCAGCTTGATGCAGGGGACCTACGAGCAGTACTTC. As protein: CASSLMQGTYEQYF.

The V call is TRBV10-3, the J call TRBJ1-1; 8 nucleotides match TRBD1. Unmatched junction bases numbered 13, after V lost 3 bases and J lost 7 bases. Germline V gene data show CDR1 as ENHRY and CDR2 as SYGVKD. The CDR3 totals 16 residues. CDR3 loop: CAISDEGQERTYEAFF. DNA for the CDR3: TGTGCCATCAGTGATGAGGGACAGGAGAGAACTTATGAAGCTTTCTTT.

CDR3 DNA sequence: TGTGCCAGCAGTCAAACGGTGACTAAGGCAGATACGCAGTATTTT. Amino acids: CASSQTVTKADTQYF. The chain is built from TRBV6-2 or TRBV6-3 and TRBJ2-3; a possible D gene is TRBD2 (5 bases). This CDR3 region has 15 residues. With 5 bases removed from V and 4 bases from J, the gap between germline ends came to 16 bases. From germline, CDR1 is MNHEY and CDR2 SVGEGT.

The chain links TRBV6-5 to TRBJ1-5; 8 bases map to TRBD1. In germline, CDR1 is MNHEY, CDR2 SVGAGI. With 7 bases clipped from V and 6 bases from J, the junction kept 5 bases outside the gene matches. This CDR3 is built from 13 residues. CDR3 amino acids: CASTGGLGQPQHF. The CDR3 DNA reads TGTGCCAGCACAGGGGGCTTAGGTCAGCCCCAGCATTTT.

The CDR3 here is CASSLAGRQETQYF. The CDR3, as DNA: TGTGCCAGCAGCTTAGCCGGCAGGCAAGAGACCCAGTACTTC. The chain links TRBV7-2 to TRBJ2-5; D not certain. The ends were cut back, 0 bases at V and 2 bases at J, with 7 bases in the middle. The CDR3 is made up of 14 amino acids. Germline CDR1 reads SGHTA; CDR2 reads FQGNSA.